This TCR beta chain stems from a study of siplizumab effects on memory and regulatory T cells. This CDR3 spans 12 amino acids. The V and J ends lost 1 base and 4 bases respectively, with 4 bases between them. CDR1 and CDR2 (germline): MGHRA, YSYEKL. Produced via immunoSEQ multiplex PCR; TCRdb's table is partial and in-frame only. The sample holds 65,000 to 90,000 clones, 93% seen once. The receptor's source is a human donor in good health. Sequencing was carried out using CD8+ T cells sorted from blood. V and J are TRBV4-1 and TRBJ1-1; D ambiguous. Here the CDR3 reads CASSQGATEAFF. Here the CDR3 DNA reads TGCGCCAGCAGCCAAGGGGCCACTGAAGCTTTCTTT.